This T cell receptor beta chain was found in a study of T cell responses to AZD1222 COVID-19 vaccine. Study results and caveats: Repertoires were obtained only post-peak T cell response. Spike was spanned by vaccine-associated CD4 TCRs, which were dominant at 160-218 and 743-854. Clonal diversity was possibly underestimated, and white British individuals and females predominated among donors. Increased Spike-specific TCR breadth and depth were observed after two AZD1222 doses.

Assay used: immunoSEQ multiplex PCR; TCRdb lists only in-frame clones, some missing. The table has about 120,000 clones, 70% to 90% seen once. Per the germline V gene, CDR1 is SGHDT and CDR2 is YYEEEE. Deletions cut 2 bases from V and 4 bases from J, with 7 bases between. CDR3 length: 13 amino acids. Concerning this clone itself: Its target is not known.

This TCR was recovered from an adult in good health. Sample: peripheral blood, taken on day 0 of AZD1222 vaccination. The chain is built from TRBV5-6 and TRBJ1-5; D is uncertain. The CDR3 DNA reads as TGTGCCAGCAGCTTATACGGGAATCAGCCCCAGCATTTT. It translates to CASSLYGNQPQHF. Complete variable domain (other parts from reference TRBV5-6 and TRBJ1-5): DAGVTQSPTHLIKTRGQQVTLRCSPKSGHDTVSWYQQALGQGPQFIFQYYEEEERQRGNFPDRFSGHQFPNYSSELNVNALLLGDSALYLCASSLYGNQPQHFGDGTRLSIL.